This passage covers 30 T cell receptor beta chains from one sample sequenced in a study of T-cell reconstitution after alpha-beta-depleted transplantation in children. The TCRbeta library was prepared with unique molecular identifiers. TCRdb re-called the PCR reads with MiXCR, one entry per CDR3 protein. Altogether 190,000 or so distinct CDR3 sequences are present, over 5.5% being singletons, with the ten largest covering 3% to 3.5%. Specimen: PBMCs from the stem cell graft donor, collected from the stem cell graft. These receptors were collected from a human donor who donated a stem cell graft to a child with Wiskott-Aldrich syndrome.

This clonotype was detected only a few times. This chain links TRBV4-1 with TRBJ2-2; possible D gene TRBD1, 5 bases. CDR3 size: 17 residues. Deletions cut 3 bases from V and 1 base from J, with 15 bases between. Germline V CDR1 and CDR2: MGHRA, YSYEKL. CDR3 in amino acids: CASSHTVGHLNTGELFF. DNA for the CDR3: TGCGCCAGCAGCCACACAGTGGGGCACTTGAACACCGGGGAGCTGTTTTTT.

This clonotype has ten or more counts. V gene TRBV5-6 combines with J gene TRBJ2-1, with a tentative D call TRBD2 (6 bases). The V end was cut by 4 bases, the J end by 4 bases, with 15 bases between. Looked up from germline, CDR1 is SGHDT and CDR2 is YYEEEE. This CDR3 spans 15 amino acids. As DNA, the CDR3 is TGTGCCAGCAGCCCACCGGGACTCTTTTACAATGAGCAGTTCTTC. This gives the protein CASSPPGLFYNEQFF. Drawing the rest from reference TRBV5-6 and TRBJ2-1, the complete variable domain is DAGVTQSPTHLIKTRGQQVTLRCSPKSGHDTVSWYQQALGQGPQFIFQYYEEEERQRGNFPDRFSGHQFPNYSSELNVNALLLGDSALYLCASSPPGLFYNEQFFGPGTRLTVL.

This clonotype appeared many times. J is TRBJ2-5 and V is TRBV6-1; weak D call: TRBD2 (5 bases). Per germline, CDR1 MNHNS and CDR2 SASEGT. This CDR3 comprises 14 residues. V was shortened by 8 bases and J by 9 bases, with 22 bases between the two germline ends. CDR3 region: CASDSGAPSEAQYF. The CDR3 DNA sequence: TGTGCCAGCGACTCGGGTGCCCCCTCGGAGGCCCAGTACTTC.

This clonotype was picked up many times. The chain links TRBV24-1 to TRBJ2-2, with D maybe TRBD1 (6 bases). Trimming shortened V by 8 bases and J by 3 bases, and 9 bases separated the two germline ends. Germline CDR1 reads KGHDR; CDR2 reads SFDVKD. The CDR3 spans 13 residues. This CDR3 reads CATTDRHTGELFF. CDR3 nucleotide sequence: TGTGCCACCACAGACAGGCACACCGGGGAGCTGTTTTTT.

This clonotype occurred a few times. The rearrangement uses TRBV4-3 and TRBJ2-2, with 7 bases fitting TRBD2. Germline trimming cut 4 bases from V and 4 bases from J; bases unmatched to any gene: 9. Germline CDR1 and CDR2: LGHNA and YSLEER. The CDR3 consists of 16 residues. The DNA of the CDR3 is TGCGCCAGCAGCCGCCTAGGGGAGGGGTTCACCGGGGAGCTGTTTTTT. Its translation: CASSRLGEGFTGELFF.

This clonotype has a handful of counts. This chain uses TRBV7-9 with TRBJ1-5; the D gene is possibly TRBD1 (5 bases). The CDR3 is 15 amino acids. Trimming left V 5 bases short and J 3 bases short, with 14 bases between. CDR1 SEHNR and CDR2 FQNEAQ come from the germline V gene (reference sequence). The DNA for the CDR3 is TGTGCCAGCAGCCGCGGGACGGCTGACAATCAGCCCCAGCATTTT. Translating it yields CASSRGTADNQPQHF.

In its sample, this clonotype was seen many times. The genes are TRBV20-1 and TRBJ2-5; 7 bases line up with TRBD2. This CDR3 has 14 amino acids. Unmatched junction bases numbered 8, after V lost 2 bases and J lost 5 bases. Germline CDR1 is DFQATT and CDR2 is SNEGSKA (reference sequence). CDR3 residues: CSARRSTSWETQYF. In DNA, the CDR3 is TGCAGTGCTAGAAGGTCGACTAGCTGGGAGACCCAGTACTTC.

This clonotype has at least ten counts. The chain combines TRBV5-6 with TRBJ1-5; 7 bases align to TRBD1. CDR1 SGHDT and CDR2 YYEEEE come from the germline V gene. The CDR3 has 15 amino acids. The V segment lost 4 bases and the J segment 3 bases; nucleotides outside the gene matches: 7. The CDR3 loop reads CASSHNRGTNQPQHF. CDR3 nucleotides: TGTGCCAGCAGCCACAACAGGGGAACCAATCAGCCCCAGCATTTT.

This clonotype has at least ten counts. The V gene is TRBV3-1, the J gene TRBJ2-5; a weak D match, TRBD1 (6 bases). The CDR3 totals 13 residues. V was shortened by 1 base and J by 7 bases, with 10 bases between the two germline ends. Germline V gene lookup returns CDR1 LGHDT and CDR2 YNNKEL (reference sequence). CDR3 in DNA: TGTGCCAGCAGCCAAGGGTCAGGGGCGACCCAGTACTTC. It codes for CASSQGSGATQYF.

This clonotype came up many times. This chain links TRBV7-8 with TRBJ2-1; TRBD2 matches at 8 bases. With V trimmed by 5 bases and J by 4 bases, 13 bases remained unmatched. The CDR3 sequence is 17 residues long. Germline loops: CDR1 SGHVS, CDR2 FQNEAQ. CDR3 protein: CASSPYGAGGRYNEQFF. The DNA for the CDR3 is TGTGCCAGCAGCCCGTACGGGGCGGGGGGAAGGTACAATGAGCAGTTCTTC.

This clonotype was counted at least ten times. The V and J genes are TRBV12-3 or TRBV12-4 and TRBJ2-5, with D possibly TRBD2 on 6 matching bases. The V and J ends lost 7 bases and 5 bases respectively, with 14 bases between them. This CDR3 contains 13 residues. CDR3: CASTTGVTETQYF. The CDR3 DNA is TGTGCCAGCACCACGGGGGTCACGGAGACCCAGTACTTC.

V gene TRBV4-3 combines with J gene TRBJ2-7; TRBD2 matches at 13 bases. Germline trimming cut 5 bases from V and 2 bases from J; bases unmatched to any gene: 3. This CDR3 contains 15 residues. Germline V gene data show CDR1 as LGHNA and CDR2 as YSLEER. The CDR3 sequence: CASSTGLAGTYEQYF. Written as DNA, the CDR3 is TGCGCCAGCAGCACGGGACTAGCGGGAACCTACGAGCAGTACTTC.

This clonotype has a count of ten or more. The V call is TRBV27, the J call TRBJ2-1, with D uncertain. The V end was cut by 4 bases, the J end by 8 bases, with 6 bases between. CDR1 and CDR2 from the germline V gene are MNHEY and SMNVEV (reference sequence). There are 11 residues in the CDR3. CDR3 in amino acids: CASSSPYEQFF. DNA for the CDR3: TGTGCCAGCAGTTCTCCCTATGAGCAGTTCTTC.

This clonotype was recorded many times. Here the CDR3 reads CASSLTSASGIYEQYF. CDR3 nucleotide sequence: TGTGCCAGCAGCTTAACTTCGGCTAGCGGGATCTACGAGCAGTACTTC. The chain joins TRBV7-2 to TRBJ2-7, with 9 bases matching TRBD2. This CDR3 is built from 16 residues. Per germline, CDR1 SGHTA and CDR2 FQGNSA. After removal of 2 bases from V and 3 bases from J, the junction contained 8 bases not matched to a gene.

This clonotype was counted many times. The DNA of the CDR3 is TGTGCCAGCCGGGACGTCGGGGAGACCCAGTACTTC. Its protein is CASRDVGETQYF. The chain is built from TRBV5-8 and TRBJ2-5; D possibly uses TRBD1 or TRBD2 (5 bases each). V was shortened by 7 bases and J by 5 bases, with 12 bases between the two germline ends. There are 12 residues in the CDR3. Germline V gives CDR1 SGHTS, CDR2 YDEGEE.

This clonotype was counted many times. This chain links TRBV20-1 with TRBJ1-2; D uncertain. Trimming stripped 3 bases from V and 5 bases from J, with 13 bases between. Per the germline V gene, CDR1 is DFQATT and CDR2 is SNEGSKA (reference sequence). The CDR3 sequence is 13 residues long. As DNA, the CDR3 is TGCAGTGCTAGGTTCAGAAACGGGTATGGCTACACCTTC. Translating gives CSARFRNGYGYTF.

This clonotype was recorded at least ten times. The chain uses TRBV7-8 and TRBJ1-5; D ambiguous. Per germline, CDR1 SGHVS and CDR2 FQNEAQ. The CDR3 has 15 amino acids. The V gene lost 1 base and the J gene lost 5 bases, with 12 bases spanning the gap. This CDR3 is CASSLGLQVDQPQHF. CDR3 bases: TGTGCCAGCAGCTTAGGGCTACAAGTCGATCAGCCCCAGCATTTT.

This clonotype was seen at least ten times. The chain is built from TRBV12-3 or TRBV12-4 and TRBJ2-7; 11 nucleotides align to TRBD1. The ends lost 3 bases at V and 3 bases at J; junction bases unmatched: 4. The CDR3 totals 15 residues. The CDR3 DNA follows: TGTGCCAGCAGTTTTGGGACAGGGGGTTTCTACGAGCAGTACTTC. As protein: CASSFGTGGFYEQYF.

This clonotype was found many times. The chain uses TRBV6-5 and TRBJ1-1; D unresolved. Germline CDR1 MNHEY, CDR2 SVGAGI. This CDR3 has 15 amino acids. The V and J ends lost 0 bases and 0 bases respectively, with 8 bases between them. The CDR3 DNA reads TGTGCCAGCAGTTACTCTATGGACGTGAACACTGAAGCTTTCTTT. Its translation: CASSYSMDVNTEAFF.

As regards this clonotype: Since a much larger clone is just one base distant, this may be a read error. The CDR3 does not end in the conserved phenylalanine or tryptophan, so this is likely a read error. The chain uses TRBV30 and TRBJ2-1; D is unclear. Trimming removed 4 bases from V and 0 bases from J, with 4 bases in between. CDR3 length: 12 amino acids. Looked up from germline, CDR1 is GTSNPN and CDR2 is SVGIG (reference sequence). The CDR3 region has the DNA TGTGCCTGGAAGGACTCCTACAATGAGCAGTTCTTG. Translation gives CAWKDSYNEQFL.

This clonotype has a count of ten or more. The V call is TRBV5-1, the J call TRBJ2-5; a possible D gene is TRBD2 (6 bases). In germline, CDR1 is SGHRS, CDR2 YFSETQ. Deletions cut 4 bases from V and 3 bases from J, with 16 bases between. The CDR3 has 15 amino acids. CDR3 amino acids: CASSPTFWTKETQYF. In nucleotides, the CDR3 is TGCGCCAGCAGCCCGACTTTCTGGACTAAAGAGACCCAGTACTTC.

The table lists this clonotype with many counts. This chain connects TRBV5-5 to TRBJ2-1; D possibly corresponds to TRBD2 (7 bases). The CDR3 sequence is 15 residues long. V lost 1 base and J lost 8, with 16 bases in between. Germline V gene data show CDR1 as SGHKS and CDR2 as YYEKEE (reference sequence). The CDR3 region is CASSLMREGGDEQFF. In DNA form, the CDR3 reads TGTGCCAGCAGCTTGATGCGGGAAGGGGGGGATGAGCAGTTCTTC.

This clonotype was seen many times. This chain links TRBV12-3 or TRBV12-4 with TRBJ2-7, with 8 bases matching TRBD1. CDR3 length: 15 amino acids. With V trimmed by 8 bases and J by 0 bases, 9 bases remained unmatched. CDR3 residues: CASQDRAIFSYEQYF. CDR3 bases: TGTGCCAGCCAGGACAGGGCGATTTTCTCCTACGAGCAGTACTTC.

This clonotype was seen a handful of times. This chain uses TRBV19 with TRBJ2-3; 8 nucleotides line up with TRBD1. V shed 4 bases, J shed 1 base, and the junction held 1 base outside the gene matches. The length of the CDR3 is 14 residues. The germline V gene has CDR1 LNHDA and CDR2 SQIVND (reference sequence). CDR3 bases: TGTGCCAGTAGTACACAGGGGGGCACAGATACGCAGTATTTT. It encodes CASSTQGGTDTQYF.

This clonotype has ten or more counts. The V call is TRBV24-1, the J call TRBJ2-7; D call uncertain. The CDR3 covers 13 residues. Looked up from germline, CDR1 is KGHDR and CDR2 is SFDVKD. Trimming cost V 9 bases and J 1 base, with 12 bases left between them. The CDR3 sequence: CATGMTGSYEQYF. DNA for the CDR3: TGTGCCACCGGAATGACTGGTTCCTACGAGCAGTACTTC.

This chain uses TRBV23-1 with TRBJ2-7; 7 bases fit TRBD2. TRBV23-1 is annotated as an ORF whose role is uncertain. Unmatched junction bases numbered 18, after V lost 1 base and J lost 0 bases. This CDR3 has 20 amino acids. Here the CDR3 reads CASSQFRTSARDGISYEQYF. In DNA, the CDR3 is TGCGCCAGCAGTCAATTCCGCACTAGCGCGCGGGACGGAATCTCCTACGAGCAGTACTTC.

This clonotype was recorded a few times. This sequence joins TRBV5-1 and TRBJ2-4; D may be TRBD1 or TRBD2 (5 bases each). The ends were cut back, 4 bases at V and 1 base at J, with 15 bases in the middle. The CDR3 has 16 amino acids. Per germline, CDR1 SGHRS and CDR2 YFSETQ. CDR3: CASSLDRGLAKNIQYF. As DNA, the CDR3 is TGCGCCAGCAGCCTTGACAGAGGGCTCGCCAAAAACATTCAGTACTTC.

As concerns this clonotype: Just one base apart from a much larger clone, this may be a read error. The genes are TRBV7-9 and TRBJ2-7; 7 positions match TRBD2. The germline V gene has CDR1 SEHNR and CDR2 FQNEAQ (reference sequence). This CDR3 is built from 14 residues. The CDR3 nucleotides are TGTGCCAGCACCCCTTCGGGGGGATCCTACGAGCAGCACTTC. It codes for CASTPSGGSYEQHF.

This clonotype was recorded once. This chain connects TRBV12-3 or TRBV12-4 to TRBJ2-2; 10 bases are shared with TRBD1. The trim removed 11 bases at V and 5 bases at J, leaving 17 bases unmatched. The CDR3 has 17 residues. CDR3 loop: CACSPGRQGAWTGELFF. CDR3 nucleotides: TGTGCCTGCTCACCTGGGCGACAGGGGGCGTGGACCGGGGAGCTGTTTTTT.

V gene TRBV28 combines with J gene TRBJ1-1; D not certain. In germline, CDR1 is MDHEN, CDR2 SYDVKM. Trimming left V 10 bases short and J 11 bases short, with 23 bases between. The CDR3 consists of 13 residues. CDR3 nucleotide sequence: TGTGCCACCCTGGGAGGCCTCGACAAGGAGGCTTTCTTT. Translated: CATLGGLDKEAFF.